A selection of T cell receptor beta chains follows, all from one sample in a study of regulatory T cells in long-lasting Graves disease. One entry per CDR3 protein, called by TCRdb with MiXCR from the multiplex PCR reads. The table lists roughly 300,000 distinct CDR3 sequences, 20% to 25% of them singletons. The material was peripheral blood mononuclear cells (PBMCs), obtained when the disease was refractory, from a patient treated with antithyroid drugs. The receptors were gathered from a female donor with Graves disease. Each CDR3 is given with its conserved first and last residue. A D gene is named only where the DNA matches it firmly. The listing skips clone size in some rows; elsewhere it reads once, few, many or a size class.

TGTGCCAGCAGTTACACGTGGGGCAGGGGAAACACTGAAGCTTTCTTT,CASSYTWGRGNTEAFF,TRBJ1-1,-,TRBV6-5,-
TGTGCCAGCAGCGTGGGGGTCGAGGCTAACTATGGCTACACCTTC,CASSVGVEANYGYTF,TRBJ1-2,many,TRBV6-1,-
TGTGCCAGCAGCCCAAGACAGGGGAGTGGAGGCTACACCTTC,CASSPRQGSGGYTF,TRBJ1-2,many,TRBV3-1,TRBD1
TGTGCCAGTACACTTCGGGACGGATACGAGCAGTACTTC,CASTLRDGYEQYF,TRBJ2-7,few,TRBV19,-
TGTGCCAGCAGTTTTGCGGGGGTCGGAAACACCATATATTTT,CASSFAGVGNTIYF,TRBJ1-3,many,TRBV12-3/TRBV12-4,-
TGTGCCAGCAGTGAACCTGGCAGGGGGCGCAATGGAGATACGCAGTATTTT,CASSEPGRGRNGDTQYF,TRBJ2-3,-,TRBV6-2/TRBV6-3,TRBD1
TGCAGCGTTGAGAGGGACTCCTACGAGCAGTACTTC,CSVERDSYEQYF,TRBJ2-7,-,TRBV29-1,-
TGTGCCAGCAGATCCGAGACTAGCGTCTACGAGCAGTACTTC,CASRSETSVYEQYF,TRBJ2-7,-,TRBV27,TRBD2
TGTGCCAGCAGTTCTCTCAACCAGCCCCAGCATTTT,CASSSLNQPQHF,TRBJ1-5,many,TRBV28,-
TGCAGCGTTGAGATGGAAGGATATGGCTACACCTTC,CSVEMEGYGYTF,TRBJ1-2,few,TRBV29-1,-
TGTGCCAGCAGCTTAGTACAGGCCGACTACGAGCAGTACTTC,CASSLVQADYEQYF,TRBJ2-7,many,TRBV11-2,-
TGTGCCAGCGCGCCTAGCGGGAGTGATTTGTCCTACGAGCAGTACTTC,CASAPSGSDLSYEQYF,TRBJ2-7,many,TRBV7-2,TRBD2
TGTGCCAGCAGCCAAGCTTTGTTTTCGAGGGCTGTAAACTATGGCTACACCTTC,CASSQALFSRAVNYGYTF,TRBJ1-2,-,TRBV3-1,-
TGTGCCAGCATGAATGCGTTTAGCAATCAGCCCCAGCATTTT,CASMNAFSNQPQHF,TRBJ1-5,many,TRBV28,-
TGTGCCACCAGTGACCCTCACCAGCCAGGGGTGGGGACTAGCGGTAACACCGGGGAGCTGTTTTTT,CATSDPHQPGVGTSGNTGELFF,TRBJ2-2,many,TRBV24-1,TRBD2
TGTGCCATCCGGCAGGAGGGTAATTCACCCCTCCACTTT,CAIRQEGNSPLHF,TRBJ1-6,-,TRBV10-3,-
TGTGCCAGTAGGAGGAACTCACACCAAGAGACCCAGTACTTC,CASRRNSHQETQYF,TRBJ2-5,many,TRBV12-3/TRBV12-4,-
TGTGCCAGCAGGGTCGCGGGGAATGAGCAGTTCTTC,CASRVAGNEQFF,TRBJ2-1,-,TRBV11-2,-
TGTGCCAGCAGTTTAAGGGGGACTAATCAGCCCCAGCATTTT,CASSLRGTNQPQHF,TRBJ1-5,-,TRBV27,-
TGCAGCGTTGAAGATCGAGGCGGTCCTGAAGCTTTCTTT,CSVEDRGGPEAFF,TRBJ1-1,many,TRBV29-1,-
TGCAGTGCTAGCCCCGGGGACGGGGCCAACGTCCTGACTTTC,CSASPGDGANVLTF,TRBJ2-6,-,TRBV20-1,-
TGTGCCAGCAGCTTGGGGGGAGCCTATGGCTACACCTTC,CASSLGGAYGYTF,TRBJ1-2,many,TRBV7-2,-
TGCAGCGTTGCGGGACAGAGAGACTACGAGCAGTACTTC,CSVAGQRDYEQYF,TRBJ2-7,few,TRBV29-1,TRBD1
TGTGCCAGCAGCTCGACAGGGGGGACCCAGTACTTC,CASSSTGGTQYF,TRBJ2-5,many,TRBV9,TRBD1
TGTGCCAGCAGCTTAGACCGTTCTGCTAGCGGTAGCTCCTACGAGCAGTACTTC,CASSLDRSASGSSYEQYF,TRBJ2-7,many,TRBV11-2,TRBD2
TGTGCCAGCAGTTTAACGGGCTTAAACACAGATACGCAGTATTTT,CASSLTGLNTDTQYF,TRBJ2-3,-,TRBV28,-
TGTGCCAGCAGCTTAACCCGCGAGCAGTACTTC,CASSLTREQYF,TRBJ2-7,few,TRBV7-2,-
TGCAGACTATCGTCAGCTCAAGAGACCCAGTACTTC,CRLSSAQETQYF,TRBJ2-5,many,TRBV20-1,-
TGTGCCAGTAGTATGGCGGACAGAAGAGAGACCCAGTACTTC,CASSMADRRETQYF,TRBJ2-5,-,TRBV19,-
TGTGCCAGCAGTTCCCCGAGGACAGGGGGAAGTTTTGGACAAGAGACCCAGTACTTC,CASSSPRTGGSFGQETQYF,TRBJ2-5,many,TRBV28,TRBD1
TGTGCCAGCAGGGGTTGGGGGAACACTGAAGCTTTCTTT,CASRGWGNTEAFF,TRBJ1-1,many,TRBV3-1,-
TGTGCCAGCAGTTCCAGGGACATCTACGAGCAGTACTTC,CASSSRDIYEQYF,TRBJ2-7,many,TRBV27,-
TGCGCCAGCAGCCAGGACAGGGCTGAAAAACTGTTTTTT,CASSQDRAEKLFF,TRBJ1-4,-,TRBV4-3,TRBD1
TGTGCCATCCTGACTAGCGGGAGGAATGAGCAGTTCTTC,CAILTSGRNEQFF,TRBJ2-1,-,TRBV2,TRBD2
TGTGCCAGCAGTAGGCACAGGTACTCTGAAGCTTTCTTT,CASSRHRYSEAFF,TRBJ1-1,-,TRBV6-1,-
TGTGCCAGCACTGTCCGGGACTATAGCTCCTACGAGCAGTACTTC,CASTVRDYSSYEQYF,TRBJ2-7,many,TRBV6-1,TRBD2
TGCGCCAGCAGCTTTGACGGGGAGAGCACTGAAGCTTTCTTT,CASSFDGESTEAFF,TRBJ1-1,few,TRBV5-1,-